Reported below is one T cell receptor beta chain. Template switching appended UMIs that held a 6-nucleotide sample barcode. TCRdb re-called the 5' RACE reads; one entry per CDR3 protein, DNA not given. The sample table sets out approximately 400,000 distinct CDR3 sequences. This sample was taken from a study of monozygotic twins with inflammatory bowel disease. Per the germline V gene, CDR1 is SGHVS and CDR2 is FNYEAQ. The CDR3 totals 15 residues. Sequencing was carried out using blood. The receptor was derived from a human donor with ulcerative colitis or Crohn's disease, or a healthy co-twin of an affected twin (not recorded which). The V call is TRBV7-6, the J call TRBJ2-7; TCRdb designates TRBD1, a call that cannot be tested without DNA. CDR3 protein: CASSSGTGEIYEQYF.